This TCR beta chain is drawn from a study of blood T cell repertoires in COVID-19. Study as a whole: From the United States, Italy and Spain came samples of acute and convalescent COVID-19. PBMCs, B-cell-depleted T cells, or T cells were the source of the cDNA or gDNA that made up the material.

Original analysis: By means of reference gene primer amplification, nucleated cell counts were estimated. Generated by immunoSEQ multiplex PCR, the TCRdb table keeps only in-frame clones and is missing some. V, J and clone size derive from that table, while D and trimming were established from the DNA sequence. Among over 300,000 clones listed, 65% to 90% were seen once. In germline, CDR1 is SGHDT, CDR2 YYEEEE. The V segment lost 2 bases and the J segment 6 bases; nucleotides outside the gene matches: 3. The CDR3 length is 14 residues. The chain has TRBV5-6 and TRBJ1-5; the match to TRBD1 covers 9 bases. Sequenced input: peripheral blood. The clonotype comes from a human donor in a cohort sampled during active COVID-19. The chain's CDR3 is CASSLQGAGQPQHF. The CDR3 DNA reads TGTGCCAGCAGCTTACAGGGGGCTGGTCAGCCCCAGCATTTT. Complete variable domain (other parts from reference TRBV5-6 and TRBJ1-5): DAGVTQSPTHLIKTRGQQVTLRCSPKSGHDTVSWYQQALGQGPQFIFQYYEEEERQRGNFPDRFSGHQFPNYSSELNVNALLLGDSALYLCASSLQGAGQPQHFGDGTRLSIL.